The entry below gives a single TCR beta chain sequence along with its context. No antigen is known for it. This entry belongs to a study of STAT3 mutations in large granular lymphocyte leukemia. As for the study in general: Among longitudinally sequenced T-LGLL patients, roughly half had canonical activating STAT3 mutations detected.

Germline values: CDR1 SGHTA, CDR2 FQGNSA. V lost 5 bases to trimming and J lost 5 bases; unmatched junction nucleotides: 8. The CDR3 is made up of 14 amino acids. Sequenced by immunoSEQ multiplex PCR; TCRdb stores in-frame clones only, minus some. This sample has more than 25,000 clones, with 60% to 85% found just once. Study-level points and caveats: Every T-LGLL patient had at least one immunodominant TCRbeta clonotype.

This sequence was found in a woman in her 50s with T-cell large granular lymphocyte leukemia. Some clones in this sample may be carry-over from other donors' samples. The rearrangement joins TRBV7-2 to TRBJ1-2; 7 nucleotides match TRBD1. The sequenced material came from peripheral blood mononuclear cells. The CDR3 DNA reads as TGTGCCAGCAGCACCCAGGGGGGGTATTATGGCTACACCTTC. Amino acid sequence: CASSTQGGYYGYTF.